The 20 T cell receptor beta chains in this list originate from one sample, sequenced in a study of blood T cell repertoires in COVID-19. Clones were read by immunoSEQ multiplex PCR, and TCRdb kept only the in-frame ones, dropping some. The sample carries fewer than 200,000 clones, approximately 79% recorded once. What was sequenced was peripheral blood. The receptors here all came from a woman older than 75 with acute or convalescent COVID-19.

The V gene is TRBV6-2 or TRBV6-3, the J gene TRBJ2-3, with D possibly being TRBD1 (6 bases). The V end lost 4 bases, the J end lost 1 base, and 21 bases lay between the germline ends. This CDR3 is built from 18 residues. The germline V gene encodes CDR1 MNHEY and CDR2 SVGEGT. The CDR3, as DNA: TGTGCCAGCAGTTCGGATGACTACAGGGTGGGGGGCACAGATACGCAGTATTTT. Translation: CASSSDDYRVGGTDTQYF.

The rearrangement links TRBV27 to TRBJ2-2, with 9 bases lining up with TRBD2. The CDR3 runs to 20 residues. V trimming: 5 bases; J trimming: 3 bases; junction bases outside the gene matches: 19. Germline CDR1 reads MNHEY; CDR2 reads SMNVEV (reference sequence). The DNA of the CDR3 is TGTGCCAGCAGTCGACGACCAATACTCGCGGGAGGGGGGGACACCGGGGAGCTGTTTTTT. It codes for CASSRRPILAGGGDTGELFF.

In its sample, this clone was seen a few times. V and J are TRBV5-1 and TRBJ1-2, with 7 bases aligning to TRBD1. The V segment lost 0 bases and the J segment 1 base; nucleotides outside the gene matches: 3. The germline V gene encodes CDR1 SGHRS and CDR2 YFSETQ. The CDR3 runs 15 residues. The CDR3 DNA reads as TGCGCCAGCAGCTTGGGGGGACAGCTTAACTATGGCTACACCTTC. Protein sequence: CASSLGGQLNYGYTF.

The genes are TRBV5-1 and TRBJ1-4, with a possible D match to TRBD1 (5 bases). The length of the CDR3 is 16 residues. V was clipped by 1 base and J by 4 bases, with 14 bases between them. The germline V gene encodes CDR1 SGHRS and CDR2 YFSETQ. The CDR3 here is CASSLMPAGGNEKLFF. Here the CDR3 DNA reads TGCGCCAGCAGCTTGATGCCGGCGGGGGGTAATGAAAAACTGTTTTTT. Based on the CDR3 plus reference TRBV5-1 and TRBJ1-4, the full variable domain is KAGVTQTPRYLIKTRGQQVTLSCSPISGHRSVSWYQQTPGQGLQFLFEYFSETQRNKGNFPGRFSGRQFSNSRSEMNVSTLELGDSALYLCASSLMPAGGNEKLFFGSGTQLSVL.

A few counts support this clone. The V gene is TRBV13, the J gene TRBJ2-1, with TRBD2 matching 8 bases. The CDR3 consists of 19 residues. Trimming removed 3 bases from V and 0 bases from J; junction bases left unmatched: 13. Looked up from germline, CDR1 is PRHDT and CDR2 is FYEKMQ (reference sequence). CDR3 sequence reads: CASSLDPRREGSSYNEQFF. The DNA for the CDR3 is TGTGCCAGCAGCTTGGATCCCCGACGGGAGGGGAGCTCCTACAATGAGCAGTTCTTC.

In nucleotides, the CDR3 is TGTGCCAGCAGTTTGGGCGGGAGCAAGAACGAGCAGTACTTC. It yields the protein CASSLGGSKNEQYF. This chain uses TRBV28 with TRBJ2-7; 7 bases map to TRBD2. Germline trimming cut 3 bases from V and 5 bases from J; bases unmatched to any gene: 7. Germline CDR1 and CDR2: MDHEN and SYDVKM. CDR3 length: 14 residues.

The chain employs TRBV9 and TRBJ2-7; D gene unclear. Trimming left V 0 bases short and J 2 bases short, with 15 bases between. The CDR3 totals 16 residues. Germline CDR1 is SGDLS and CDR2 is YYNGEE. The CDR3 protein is CASSVVPSTRAYEQYF. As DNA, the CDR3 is TGTGCCAGCAGCGTAGTCCCGTCCACGCGAGCCTACGAGCAGTACTTC. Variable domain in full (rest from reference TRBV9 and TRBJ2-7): DSGVTQTPKHLITATGQRVTLRCSPRSGDLSVYWYQQSLDQGLQFLIQYYNGEERAKGNILERFSAQQFPDLHSELNLSSLELGDSALYFCASSVVPSTRAYEQYFGPGTRLTVT.

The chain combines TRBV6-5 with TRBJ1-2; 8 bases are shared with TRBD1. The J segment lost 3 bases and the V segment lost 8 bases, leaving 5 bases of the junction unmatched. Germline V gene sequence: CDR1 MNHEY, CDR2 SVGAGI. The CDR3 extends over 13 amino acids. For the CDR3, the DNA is TGTGCCAGCCAGAGACAGGGGTACTATGGCTACACCTTC. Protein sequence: CASQRQGYYGYTF.

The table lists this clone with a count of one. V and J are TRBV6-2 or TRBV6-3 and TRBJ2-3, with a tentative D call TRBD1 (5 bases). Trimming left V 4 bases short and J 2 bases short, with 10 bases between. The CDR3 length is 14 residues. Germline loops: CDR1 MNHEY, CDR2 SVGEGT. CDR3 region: CASSSQGYTDTQYF. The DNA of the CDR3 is TGTGCCAGCAGTTCCCAGGGTTACACAGATACGCAGTATTTT.

CDR3 in DNA: TGCAGCGTTGCTCAAGCGAACTCTGGAAACACCATATATTTT. It yields the protein CSVAQANSGNTIYF. V gene TRBV29-1 combines with J gene TRBJ1-3; D gene unclear. The germline gives CDR1 SQVTM, CDR2 ANQGSEA. CDR3 length: 14 amino acids. Trimming shortened V by 4 bases and J by 0 bases, and 10 bases separated the two germline ends.

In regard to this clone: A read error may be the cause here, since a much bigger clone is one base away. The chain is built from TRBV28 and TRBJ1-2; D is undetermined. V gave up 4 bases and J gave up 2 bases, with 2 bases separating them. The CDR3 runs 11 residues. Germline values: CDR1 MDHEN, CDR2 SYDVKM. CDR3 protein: CASSSNYGYTF. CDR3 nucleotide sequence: TGTGCCAGCAGTTCAAACTATGGCTACACCTTC.

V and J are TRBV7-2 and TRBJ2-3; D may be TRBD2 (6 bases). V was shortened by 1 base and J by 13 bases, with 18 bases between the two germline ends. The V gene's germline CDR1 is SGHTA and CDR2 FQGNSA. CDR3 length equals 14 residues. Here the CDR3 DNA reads TGTGCCAGCAGCTTAGGGAGCGGGTGGTTCGAGGAGTATTTT. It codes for CASSLGSGWFEEYF.

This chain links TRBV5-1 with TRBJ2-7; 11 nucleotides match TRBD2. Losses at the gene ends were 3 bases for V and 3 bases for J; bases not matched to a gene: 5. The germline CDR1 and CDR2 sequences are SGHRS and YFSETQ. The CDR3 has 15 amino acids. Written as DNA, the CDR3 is TGCGCCAGCAGCTACCACGGGACTAGCGGCTACGAGCAGTACTTC. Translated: CASSYHGTSGYEQYF.

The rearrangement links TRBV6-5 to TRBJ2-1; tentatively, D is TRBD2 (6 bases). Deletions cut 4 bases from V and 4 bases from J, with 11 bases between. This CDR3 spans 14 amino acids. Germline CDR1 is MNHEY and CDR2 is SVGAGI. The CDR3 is CASSWGVGYNEQFF. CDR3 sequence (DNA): TGTGCCAGCAGTTGGGGGGTAGGGTACAATGAGCAGTTCTTC.

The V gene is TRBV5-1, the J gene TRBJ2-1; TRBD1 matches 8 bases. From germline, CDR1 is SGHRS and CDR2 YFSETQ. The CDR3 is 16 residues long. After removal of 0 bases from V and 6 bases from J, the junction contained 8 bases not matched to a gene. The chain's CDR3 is CASSLAPGQGRNEQFF. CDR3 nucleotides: TGCGCCAGCAGCTTGGCTCCCGGACAGGGACGCAATGAGCAGTTCTTC.

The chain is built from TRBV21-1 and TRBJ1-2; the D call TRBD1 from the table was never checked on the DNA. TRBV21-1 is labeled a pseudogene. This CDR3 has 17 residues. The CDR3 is CASSKVTESRANYGYTF. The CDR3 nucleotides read TGTGCCAGCAGCAAAGTAACAGAATCAAGAGCTAACTATGGCTACACCTTC.

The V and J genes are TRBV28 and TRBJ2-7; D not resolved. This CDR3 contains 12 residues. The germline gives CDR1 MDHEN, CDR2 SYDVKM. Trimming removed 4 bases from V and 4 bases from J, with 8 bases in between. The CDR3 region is CASSSQVYEQYF. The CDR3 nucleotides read TGTGCCAGCAGTTCACAAGTATACGAGCAGTACTTC.

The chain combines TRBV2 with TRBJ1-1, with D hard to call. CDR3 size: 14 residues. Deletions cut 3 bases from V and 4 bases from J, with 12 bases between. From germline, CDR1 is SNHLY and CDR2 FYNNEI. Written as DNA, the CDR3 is TGTGCCAGCAGTGACCCGGGGTGGGGCACTGAAGCTTTCTTT. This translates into CASSDPGWGTEAFF.

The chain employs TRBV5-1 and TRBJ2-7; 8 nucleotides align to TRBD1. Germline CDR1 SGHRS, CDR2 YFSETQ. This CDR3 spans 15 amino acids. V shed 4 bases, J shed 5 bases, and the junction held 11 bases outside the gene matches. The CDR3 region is CASSRGQAQGHEQYF. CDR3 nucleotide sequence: TGCGCCAGCAGCAGGGGACAGGCGCAAGGTCACGAGCAGTACTTC.

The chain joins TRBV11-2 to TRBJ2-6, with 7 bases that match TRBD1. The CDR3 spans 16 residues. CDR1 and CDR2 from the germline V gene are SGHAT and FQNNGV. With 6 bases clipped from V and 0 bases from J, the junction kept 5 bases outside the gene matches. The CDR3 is CASRSGGYSGANVLTF. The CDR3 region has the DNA TGTGCCAGCAGATCAGGGGGATACTCTGGGGCCAACGTCCTGACTTTC.